This TCR beta chain was sequenced in a study of control samples from healthy donors and cancer patients. Assay: immunoSEQ multiplex PCR; the TCRdb copy retains only in-frame clones and omits some. The data hold about 120,000 clones, with more than 75% observed a single time. The V gene end was trimmed by 3 bases and the J gene end by 7 bases; junction bases not matched to a gene: 15. CDR1 SGHRS and CDR2 YFSETQ come from the germline V gene. The length of the CDR3 is 18 residues. The chain joins TRBV5-1 to TRBJ2-1, with 11 bases that match TRBD2. The sequenced sample was blood. The sequence was obtained from a woman in her 70s in good health. The CDR3 loop is CASSSYLLAGGPGNEQFF. The CDR3, as DNA: TGCGCCAGCAGCTCCTATTTGTTAGCGGGGGGGCCCGGGAATGAGCAGTTCTTC.